This T cell receptor beta chain was observed in a study of OX40 agonist ivuxolimab in advanced cancers. Overall study results and limits: Also showing low normalized T-cell clonal expansion were some of the nonresponders.

Of note for this clone: Its antigen remains unidentified.

The V and J ends lost 6 bases and 3 bases respectively, with 17 bases between them. This CDR3 spans 15 amino acids. Germline assignment: CDR1 MDHEN and CDR2 SYDVKM. The method was immunoSEQ multiplex PCR; TCRdb's version includes in-frame clones alone and lacks a portion of them. The sample records about 79,000 clones, around 94% being singletons. V and J are TRBV28 and TRBJ1-2; D might be TRBD1 (6 bases). Source: CD4+ or CD8+ T cells sorted from blood, taken in a trial of the OX40 agonist ivuxolimab. The sequence came from an adult with an advanced solid tumor such as melanoma, head and neck, liver or kidney cancer. The chain's CDR3 is CASSPPVGGHYGYTF. CDR3 DNA: TGTGCCAGCAGCCCTCCCGTCGGGGGCCACTATGGCTACACCTTC.